The subject of this entry is one T cell receptor beta chain. The study drew participants aged about 18 to 95 years from roughly 25 US areas. Cohorts were based on clinical histories the participants reported. Assay: immunoSEQ multiplex PCR; the TCRdb copy retains only in-frame clones and omits some. This sample yields roughly 250,000 clones, of which around 89% are seen a single time; approximately 3% belongs to the top ten. This sample is drawn from a study of blood T cell repertoires in COVID-19. Turning to the study itself: The United States, Italy and Spain supplied acute and convalescent COVID-19 samples.

The CDR3 contains 14 residues. With 5 bases removed from V and 3 bases from J, the gap between germline ends came to 13 bases. The germline gives CDR1 GTSNPN, CDR2 SVGIG (reference sequence). The sequenced material came from PBMCs or T cells enriched from blood (not recorded which). The gene calls are TRBV30 and TRBJ2-2; perhaps TRBD1 as D (6 bases). The sequence came from a woman aged 45 to 65 who had recovered from COVID-19. In nucleotides, the CDR3 is TGTGCCTGGGGCAGGGGAAGGCACACCGGGGAGCTGTTTTTT. It translates to CAWGRGRHTGELFF.